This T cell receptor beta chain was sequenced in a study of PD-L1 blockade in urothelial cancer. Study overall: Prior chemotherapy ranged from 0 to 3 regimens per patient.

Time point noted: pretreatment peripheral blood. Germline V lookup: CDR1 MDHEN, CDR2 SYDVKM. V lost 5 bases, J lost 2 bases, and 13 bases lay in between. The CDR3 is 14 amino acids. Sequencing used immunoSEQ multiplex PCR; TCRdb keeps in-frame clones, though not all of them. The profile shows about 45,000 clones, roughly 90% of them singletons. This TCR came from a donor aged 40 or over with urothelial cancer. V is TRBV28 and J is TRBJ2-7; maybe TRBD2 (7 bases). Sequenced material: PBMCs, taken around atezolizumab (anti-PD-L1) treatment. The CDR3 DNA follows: TGTGCCAGCAGTCCCGGGGGGCAAACCTACGAGCAGTACTTC. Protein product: CASSPGGQTYEQYF.